The 15 T cell receptor beta chains in this list originate from one sample, sequenced in a study of blood T cell repertoires in COVID-19. The data were produced by immunoSEQ multiplex PCR, yet TCRdb's version contains in-frame clones alone and is incomplete. Among 150,000 to 170,000 clones listed, about 80% were seen once. The specimen sequenced was PBMCs or T cells enriched from blood (not recorded which). Receptors were obtained from a man in his fifties who had recovered from COVID-19.

This sequence joins TRBV29-1 and TRBJ2-7; unclear D gene. The germline gives CDR1 SQVTM, CDR2 ANQGSEA. Trimming removed 6 bases from V and 1 base from J, with 13 bases in between. The CDR3 spans 13 residues. The DNA for the CDR3 is TGCAGCGTCGATACAGACGAGTCCTACGAGCAGTACTTC. Amino acids: CSVDTDESYEQYF.

This clone appeared a single time. The gene calls are TRBV19 and TRBJ1-6; perhaps TRBD1 as D (5 bases). The CDR3 runs to 12 residues. Germline CDR1 reads LNHDA; CDR2 reads SQIVND (reference sequence). Trimming took off 5 bases at V and 11 bases at J, with 10 bases between the two ends. The CDR3 bases are TGTGCCAGTAGTCGGGTACAGGCACCCCTCCACTTT. Translated, it gives CASSRVQAPLHF.

The chain joins TRBV6-2 or TRBV6-3 to TRBJ1-5; TRBD1 matches at 8 bases. This CDR3 spans 14 amino acids. Germline trimming cut 6 bases from V and 3 bases from J; bases unmatched to any gene: 4. CDR1 MNHEY and CDR2 SVGEGT come from the germline V gene. Here the CDR3 DNA reads TGTGCCAGCAGCCGGACAGGGACCAATCAGCCCCAGCATTTT. It translates to CASSRTGTNQPQHF.

This clone was detected only once. V gene TRBV19 combines with J gene TRBJ1-6; weak D call: TRBD1 (5 bases). The length of the CDR3 is 13 residues. Trimming stripped 3 bases from V and 9 bases from J, with 9 bases between. Germline assignment: CDR1 LNHDA and CDR2 SQIVND (reference sequence). Here the CDR3 DNA reads TGTGCCAGTAGTATGCCCAGGGTTTCACCCCTCCACTTT. Its protein product is CASSMPRVSPLHF.

This chain links TRBV2 with TRBJ1-2; a possible D gene is TRBD1 (6 bases). With 3 bases removed from V and 8 bases from J, the gap between germline ends came to 19 bases. CDR3 size: 15 residues. The germline V gene has CDR1 SNHLY and CDR2 FYNNEI. The CDR3 coding sequence is TGTGCCAGCAGTGACGGACAGCTCGTCCTTGGGGGCTACACCTTC. Amino acids: CASSDGQLVLGGYTF.

The J gene is TRBJ1-2, the V gene TRBV9; no clear D. The V and J ends lost 4 bases and 0 bases respectively, with 4 bases between them. The length of the CDR3 is 12 residues. Germline CDR1 and CDR2: SGDLS and YYNGEE. The CDR3 loop reads CASSPTNYGYTF. The DNA of the CDR3 is TGTGCCAGCAGCCCAACTAACTATGGCTACACCTTC. Together with reference TRBV9 and TRBJ1-2, the CDR3 gives the full variable domain: DSGVTQTPKHLITATGQRVTLRCSPRSGDLSVYWYQQSLDQGLQFLIQYYNGEERAKGNILERFSAQQFPDLHSELNLSSLELGDSALYFCASSPTNYGYTFGSGTRLTVV.

This clone has more than one count but fewer than ten. The chain is built from TRBV18 and TRBJ1-5; tentative D call: TRBD1 (6 bases). V was clipped by 3 bases and J by 3 bases, with 12 bases between them. The germline V gene has CDR1 KGHSH and CDR2 LQKENI. The CDR3 spans 15 residues. CDR3 amino acids: CASSPSGQNNQPQHF. The CDR3 region has the DNA TGTGCCAGCTCACCCTCTGGACAGAACAATCAGCCCCAGCATTTT.

This clone was seen at least ten times. The chain combines TRBV19 with TRBJ2-1; D is undetermined. The CDR3 consists of 13 residues. Trimming left V 2 bases short and J 10 bases short, with 12 bases between. The germline V gene encodes CDR1 LNHDA and CDR2 SQIVND (reference sequence). Written as DNA, the CDR3 is TGTGCCAGTAGTATATGGGCCCTTGGGGAGCAGTTCTTC. The encoded protein is CASSIWALGEQFF.

The chain carries TRBV7-9 and TRBJ1-5; 7 bases agree with TRBD1. The V gene's germline CDR1 is SEHNR and CDR2 FQNEAQ (reference sequence). The junction had 6 bases not matched to a gene; V was cut back by 3 bases and J by 4 bases. CDR3 length: 15 residues. Here the CDR3 reads CASSLEGARNQPQHF. The CDR3 DNA is TGTGCCAGCAGCTTGGAGGGGGCGAGGAATCAGCCCCAGCATTTT. The full variable domain, with the rest looked up from reference TRBV7-9 and TRBJ1-5, is DTGVSQNPRHKITKRGQNVTFRCDPISEHNRLYWYRQTLGQGPEFLTYFQNEAQLEKSRLLSDRFSAERPKGSFSTLEIQRTEQGDSAMYLCASSLEGARNQPQHFGDGTRLSIL.

V is TRBV19 and J is TRBJ2-7; TRBD2 agrees at 7 bases. The germline V gene has CDR1 LNHDA and CDR2 SQIVND (reference sequence). Losses at the gene ends were 9 bases for V and 3 bases for J; bases not matched to a gene: 23. CDR3 length equals 18 residues. CDR3 in DNA: TGTGCCAGACAGTACACGGGCAGGGAAGGACTAGTCTTCTACGAGCAGTACTTC. Translating it yields CARQYTGREGLVFYEQYF.

This chain joins TRBV5-1 and TRBJ1-2; D is uncertain. The length of the CDR3 is 16 residues. Germline V gives CDR1 SGHRS, CDR2 YFSETQ. The germline V and J ends were trimmed by 0 bases and 2 bases, with 14 bases remaining between them. The CDR3 DNA reads as TGCGCCAGCAGCTTGGCCATTTGGGCGGGGAACTATGGCTACACCTTC. It translates to CASSLAIWAGNYGYTF.

V and J are TRBV4-2 and TRBJ1-2; a weak D match, TRBD1 (6 bases). Germline loops: CDR1 LGHNA, CDR2 YNFKEQ. CDR3 size: 17 residues. Trimming shortened V by 5 bases and J by 3 bases, and 22 bases separated the two germline ends. CDR3 region: CASSSYTGTTRDYGYTF. DNA for the CDR3: TGTGCCAGCAGCTCCTACACCGGGACAACTAGGGACTATGGCTACACCTTC.

The chain uses TRBV27 and TRBJ2-2; 7 bases line up with TRBD1. After removal of 10 bases from V and 4 bases from J, the junction contained 9 bases not matched to a gene. The CDR3 totals 14 residues. CDR1 and CDR2 (germline): MNHEY, SMNVEV (reference sequence). CDR3 amino acids: CATRQGRSTGELFF. DNA for the CDR3: TGTGCCACCAGACAGGGTCGGAGCACCGGGGAGCTGTTTTTT.

The chain combines TRBV30 with TRBJ1-5; 11 positions agree with TRBD1. The CDR3 spans 19 residues. With V trimmed by 0 bases and J by 2 bases, 12 bases remained unmatched. Per the germline V gene, CDR1 is GTSNPN and CDR2 is SVGIG (reference sequence). CDR3: CAWSVLRTGGVIGNQPQHF. The CDR3 nucleotides are TGTGCCTGGAGTGTACTCCGGACAGGGGGCGTTATCGGCAATCAGCCCCAGCATTTT. Variable domain in full (rest from reference TRBV30 and TRBJ1-5): SQTIHQWPATLVQPVGSPLSLECTVEGTSNPNLYWYRQAAGRGLQLLFYSVGIGQISSEVPQNLSASRPQDRQFILSSKKLLLSDSGFYLCAWSVLRTGGVIGNQPQHFGDGTRLSIL.

The chain couples TRBV11-2 to TRBJ2-7; no clear D. CDR3 length: 14 amino acids. CDR1 SGHAT and CDR2 FQNNGV come from the germline V gene. V dropped 5 bases and J dropped 0 bases, with 11 bases sitting between them. The CDR3 coding sequence is TGTGCCAGCAGCACCCACTTGAGCTCCTACGAGCAGTACTTC. Encoded protein: CASSTHLSSYEQYF.